There are a few counts of the clone carrying this TCR beta chain. What it binds is unknown. Germline lookup yields CDR1 SGDLS and CDR2 YYNGEE. V was clipped by 1 base and J by 5 bases; unmatched bases: 3. The CDR3 is 14 amino acids. The data belong to a study of cytomegalovirus exposure and HLA in healthy donors. Study at large: Within an early data release were about 85 million unique TCRs drawn from HLA-typed donors. Within the Caucasian-associated ancestry cluster were roughly 79% of the approximately 400 genotyped donors.

Researchers ran the PCR with 60 Vbeta and 13 Jbeta primers. The assay was immunoSEQ multiplex PCR, and TCRdb's table has in-frame clones only and misses some. The sample holds 110,000 to 150,000 clones, around 10% seen once. Whole-study results and caveats: Follow-up analysis later connected one missense variant in DCLRE1C with trimming of TCR beta V- and J-genes. The investigators catalogued 150 to 200 TCR beta chains as cytomegalovirus-associated.

Input material: PBMCs. The gene calls are TRBV9 and TRBJ2-5; 9 bases agree with TRBD2. The receptor comes from a male donor in good health and CMV-seronegative. This CDR3 reads CASSVYSGGETQYF. CDR3 coding DNA: TGTGCCAGCAGCGTATATAGCGGGGGTGAGACCCAGTACTTC.